These 20 T cell receptor beta chains were all obtained from the same sample, sequenced in a study of T cell responses to AZD1222 COVID-19 vaccine. The assay was immunoSEQ multiplex PCR, and TCRdb's table has in-frame clones only and misses some. The sample carries about 110,000 clones, just over 85% recorded once. The source material was peripheral blood, sampled on day 0 of AZD1222 vaccination. The source of these receptors is an adult in good health.

CDR3 coding DNA: TGTGCCACCGCCAGGCAGGTGGGTCAGCCCCAGCATTTT. It specifies CATARQVGQPQHF. The chain uses TRBV6-5 and TRBJ1-5; D is undetermined. This CDR3 comprises 13 residues. In germline, CDR1 is MNHEY, CDR2 SVGAGI. The germline V and J ends were trimmed by 10 bases and 6 bases, with 16 bases remaining between them.

The chain links TRBV18 to TRBJ2-1; TRBD2 aligns across 7 bases. Germline V CDR1 and CDR2: KGHSH, LQKENI. The V gene end was trimmed by 6 bases and the J gene end by 2 bases; junction bases not matched to a gene: 7. The CDR3 sequence is 15 residues long. For the CDR3, the DNA is TGTGCCAGCTCCCCTCGAGCGGGACCCTACAATGAGCAGTTCTTC. Translated, it gives CASSPRAGPYNEQFF.

This clone was picked up one time. The chain joins TRBV28 to TRBJ1-6; weak D call: TRBD1 (5 bases). CDR3 size: 16 residues. The V end was cut by 6 bases, the J end by 1 base, with 13 bases between. Germline V gene data show CDR1 as MDHEN and CDR2 as SYDVKM. The CDR3 nucleotides are TGTGCCAGCAGACATATCAGGGATTCCTATAATTCACCCCTCCACTTT. Translation gives CASRHIRDSYNSPLHF.

There are many counts of this clone. V gene TRBV7-9 combines with J gene TRBJ2-7, with D possibly TRBD1 on 6 matching bases. Germline-derived CDR1 and CDR2 are SEHNR and FQNEAQ (reference sequence). With 3 bases removed from V and 5 bases from J, the gap between germline ends came to 20 bases. The CDR3 sequence is 16 residues long. DNA of the CDR3: TGTGCCAGCAGCTTTAGGCGAGACAGGCCTACCCACGAGCAGTACTTC. Translation gives CASSFRRDRPTHEQYF.

The J gene is TRBJ2-7, the V gene TRBV19; D is possibly TRBD1 (6 bases). This CDR3 contains 14 residues. Trimming shortened V by 0 bases and J by 9 bases, and 15 bases separated the two germline ends. CDR1 is LNHDA and CDR2 is SQIVND in the germline V gene (reference sequence). The CDR3 nucleotides read TGTGCCAGTAGTATAGAGGACAGTGCGGTTGGGCAGTACTTC. It yields the protein CASSIEDSAVGQYF.

J is TRBJ1-3 and V is TRBV12-3 or TRBV12-4; D gene ambiguous. Trimming left V 11 bases short and J 4 bases short, with 15 bases between. This CDR3 is 13 amino acids long. CDR3 DNA sequence: TGTGCCGGTACCAGAATAATAGGAAACACCATATATTTT. This sequence encodes CAGTRIIGNTIYF.

The chain uses TRBV6-2 or TRBV6-3 and TRBJ2-1; TRBD2 aligns across 10 bases. The germline V gene has CDR1 MNHEY and CDR2 SVGEGT. Trimming at V came to 4 bases and at J to 2 bases, leaving 2 bases not matched to a gene. CDR3 length equals 15 residues. In DNA, the CDR3 is TGTGCCAGCAGTTCCGGACTAGCGGCCTACAATGAGCAGTTCTTC. Its protein is CASSSGLAAYNEQFF.

This clone has more than one count but fewer than ten. The chain couples TRBV28 to TRBJ1-2, with a possible D match to TRBD1 (6 bases). The CDR3 sequence is 15 residues long. Trimming shortened V by 6 bases and J by 4 bases, and 18 bases separated the two germline ends. Germline CDR1 is MDHEN and CDR2 is SYDVKM. In nucleotides, the CDR3 is TGTGCCAGCAGCCTAGGCGGGGGCGCAGGCTATGGCTACACCTTC. Translating gives CASSLGGGAGYGYTF.

This clone was seen just once. This chain connects TRBV5-4 to TRBJ2-5, with 7 bases fitting TRBD2. This CDR3 has 14 residues. Germline V lookup: CDR1 SGHNT, CDR2 YYREEE (reference sequence). V was clipped by 5 bases and J by 4 bases; unmatched bases: 8. DNA of the CDR3: TGTGCCAGCAGTTCGGGGGGTCGGCGAGAGACCCAGTACTTC. Translated, it gives CASSSGGRRETQYF.

The genes are TRBV28 and TRBJ1-2; the match to TRBD1 covers 7 bases. The CDR3 length is 14 residues. Per germline, CDR1 MDHEN and CDR2 SYDVKM. V lost 8 bases to trimming and J lost 6 bases; unmatched junction nucleotides: 12. CDR3 amino acids: CASLITPGGDGYTF. Here the CDR3 DNA reads TGTGCCAGCCTTATAACCCCAGGGGGTGATGGCTACACCTTC.

This chain links TRBV5-1 with TRBJ1-4; 10 nucleotides match TRBD1. Germline CDR1 and CDR2: SGHRS and YFSETQ. V shed 3 bases and J 6 bases; nucleotides not matched to a gene: 2. This CDR3 is 14 amino acids long. The CDR3 nucleotides are TGCGCCAGCAGCTCCGGGACAGGGGATGAAAAACTGTTTTTT. This encodes CASSSGTGDEKLFF.

V gene TRBV2 combines with J gene TRBJ1-6, with 7 bases lining up with TRBD1. The V segment lost 10 bases and the J segment 6 bases; nucleotides outside the gene matches: 9. The CDR3 has 14 residues. Germline values: CDR1 SNHLY, CDR2 FYNNEI. In nucleotides, the CDR3 is TGTGCCACCGCTACGGGGACAGCTAATTCACCCCTCCACTTT. This gives the protein CATATGTANSPLHF.

The rearrangement links TRBV4-1 to TRBJ1-5, with D possibly matching TRBD1 (5 bases). V shed 5 bases and J shed 3 bases, with 11 bases lying between them. The CDR3 extends over 14 amino acids. Per the germline V gene, CDR1 is MGHRA and CDR2 is YSYEKL. CDR3 loop: CASSRKGDNQPQHF. As DNA, the CDR3 is TGCGCCAGCAGCAGGAAAGGGGACAATCAGCCCCAGCATTTT.

This clone was observed a handful of times. The gene calls are TRBV27 and TRBJ2-3, with 8 bases that match TRBD2. The CDR3 spans 17 residues. J was trimmed by 2 bases and V by 6 bases; bases with no gene match: 13. Germline V lookup: CDR1 MNHEY, CDR2 SMNVEV (reference sequence). CDR3 bases: TGTGCCAGCAGCTGGGGTAAGCGGGGGCCTAACACAGATACGCAGTATTTT. This gives the protein CASSWGKRGPNTDTQYF.

The chain is built from TRBV12-3 or TRBV12-4 and TRBJ1-1, with D hard to call. The CDR3 runs to 13 residues. V lost 3 bases, J lost 1 base, and 6 bases lay in between. Here the CDR3 reads CASSFRKNTEAFF. CDR3 coding DNA: TGTGCCAGCAGTTTCCGAAAGAACACTGAAGCTTTCTTT.

This rearrangement joins TRBV28 to TRBJ1-2; 7 positions agree with TRBD1. CDR1 and CDR2 from the germline V gene are MDHEN and SYDVKM. The CDR3 consists of 14 residues. The V gene end was trimmed by 6 bases and the J gene end by 4 bases; junction bases not matched to a gene: 8. CDR3 bases: TGTGCCAGCAGCTCCGGACAGGCCGGCTATGGCTACACCTTC. It yields the protein CASSSGQAGYGYTF.

In its sample, this clone was seen once. V usage is TRBV18 and J usage is TRBJ2-7, with a tentative D call TRBD1 (6 bases). This CDR3 is 14 amino acids long. The V end was cut by 2 bases, the J end by 5 bases, with 13 bases between. Per the germline V gene, CDR1 is KGHSH and CDR2 is LQKENI. For the CDR3, the DNA is TGTGCCAGCTCACCAAGGGGACATAGGAACGAGCAGTACTTC. Amino acids: CASSPRGHRNEQYF.

The V and J genes are TRBV10-1 and TRBJ1-2; D unclear. This CDR3 region has 11 residues. Germline-derived CDR1 and CDR2 are WNHNN and SYGVQD (reference sequence). The ends were cut back, 4 bases at V and 3 bases at J, with 3 bases in the middle. The CDR3 DNA follows: TGCGCCAGCAGTGGCGACTATGGCTACACCTTC. Protein product: CASSGDYGYTF.

The chain combines TRBV19 with TRBJ1-5, with D perhaps TRBD1 (6 bases). The length of the CDR3 is 16 residues. The germline gives CDR1 LNHDA, CDR2 SQIVND (reference sequence). V lost 2 bases and J 3 bases, leaving 14 bases between the germline ends. CDR3 sequence: CASSINTGRSNQPQHF. In DNA, the CDR3 is TGTGCCAGTAGTATAAACACAGGGAGATCCAATCAGCCCCAGCATTTT. The entire variable domain, with the rest obtained from reference TRBV19 and TRBJ1-5, is as follows: DGGITQSPKYLFRKEGQNVTLSCEQNLNHDAMYWYRQDPGQGLRLIYYSQIVNDFQKGDIAEGYSVSREKKESFPLTVTSAQKNPTAFYLCASSINTGRSNQPQHFGDGTRLSIL.

The chain employs TRBV12-3 or TRBV12-4 and TRBJ2-7; maybe TRBD1 (6 bases). V was cut by 3 bases and J by 6 bases, with 6 bases left in between. This CDR3 has 11 amino acids. The CDR3 coding sequence is TGTGCCAGCAGTTTCAGGGGCGAGCAGTACTTC. This encodes CASSFRGEQYF.